This TCR beta chain was recorded in a study of cytomegalovirus exposure and HLA in healthy donors. Study findings and constraints: Sequencing likely caused a cluster of highly shared sequence variants. In a later analysis, donors in an Asian-associated ancestry cluster reportedly had fewer N-insertions in productive TCRs than the cohort mean. The study flagged about 150 TCR beta chains as cytomegalovirus-associated. In a later analysis, common viral pathogens appeared linked to several of the most significant clusters.

The CDR3 is 16 residues long. V shed 4 bases and J 0 bases; nucleotides not matched to a gene: 8. Germline V gene sequence: CDR1 MGHRA, CDR2 YSYEKL. On this clone: Its antigen is not known.

Primers: 60 Vbeta forward and 13 Jbeta reverse. Clones were sequenced by immunoSEQ multiplex PCR, and TCRdb holds only the in-frame ones, with some missing. The sample contains about 110,000 clones, nearly 70% of which appear only once. This sequence joins TRBV4-1 and TRBJ1-1; 7 nucleotides match TRBD1. Sequenced material: PBMCs. The clonotype comes from a woman aged 70 to 79 in good health and CMV-seropositive. DNA for the CDR3: TGCGCCAGCAGCCCCTTCGGGGACAGAGTGAACACTGAAGCTTTCTTT. The encoded protein is CASSPFGDRVNTEAFF.